This is a list of T cell receptor beta chains from one sample in a study of T cells in Graves' hyperthyroidism and ophthalmopathy. One entry per CDR3 protein results from TCRdb running MiXCR on the multiplex PCR reads. The sample records some 250,000 distinct CDR3 sequences, approximately 14% being singletons. The specimen was blood. The source of these receptors is a woman aged 40 to 49 with Graves' hyperthyroidism that later progressed to Graves' ophthalmopathy. CDR3s include the opening cysteine and the closing phenylalanine or tryptophan. The order of the fields is D gene, V gene, J gene, clone size, CDR3 DNA, CDR3 protein. The D gene is left open where the match is weak. Expanded clones get a size class; other rows say once, few or many, or leave the size out.

.	TRBV4-1	TRBJ1-6	.	TGCGCCAGCAGCCAAGATTTCGGCCGGACGGATAATAATTCACCCCTCCACTTT	CASSQDFGRTDNNSPLHF
TRBD1	TRBV28	TRBJ1-1	.	TGTGCCAGCAGCCGGGACAGGGTCCTCATGAACACTGAAGCTTTCTTT	CASSRDRVLMNTEAFF
TRBD2	TRBV5-8	TRBJ2-1	.	TGTGCCAGCAGCTTGGAATGGAGCGGGATCCCTCGGGTCAATGAGCAGTTCTTC	CASSLEWSGIPRVNEQFF
.	TRBV30	TRBJ2-2	many	TGTGCCTGGATGGGGTATGCGAACACCGGGGAGCTGTTTTTT	CAWMGYANTGELFF
TRBD2	TRBV10-2	TRBJ2-7	few	TGCGCCAGCAGTGAGTTAACTAGCGGGTCCTACGAGCAGTACTTC	CASSELTSGSYEQYF
TRBD1	TRBV20-1	TRBJ2-5	many	TGCAGTGCTAGAGTCAGGGGGCAAGAGACCCAGTACTTC	CSARVRGQETQYF
TRBD2	TRBV28	TRBJ2-1	.	TGTGCCAGCAGTTTTTATAGCGGGAGGAGTGAGCAGTTCTTC	CASSFYSGRSEQFF
.	TRBV19	TRBJ1-2	.	TGTGCCACCCAAAGTAGAGGCTACACCTTC	CATQSRGYTF
TRBD1	TRBV13	TRBJ1-2	many	TGTGCCAGCAGCACACAGGGGGCCGACTATGGCTACACCTTC	CASSTQGADYGYTF
.	TRBV27	TRBJ2-6	few	TGTGCCAGCGGCGCAAGTGGGGCCAACGTCCTGACTTTC	CASGASGANVLTF
TRBD2	TRBV6-1	TRBJ2-1	many	TGTGCCAGCAGTTCGGGAAGCGGGAGTATGTATGAGCAGTTCTTC	CASSSGSGSMYEQFF
TRBD2	TRBV5-1	TRBJ2-7	.	TGCGCCAGCACCCCAGGTTCTAGCGGGAGCTCCTACGAGCAGTACTTC	CASTPGSSGSSYEQYF
.	TRBV20-1	TRBJ2-7	many	TGCAGTGCTAGAGTTAGGGGTCCGTTGTATGAGCAGTACTTC	CSARVRGPLYEQYF
TRBD1	TRBV4-1	TRBJ2-2	many	TGCGCCAGCAGCCAGGGACAGTTTAGCGGGGAGCTGTTTTTT	CASSQGQFSGELFF
.	TRBV6-5	TRBJ1-2	many	TGTGCCAGCAGTTACAAGGGGTCTCATGGCTACACCTTC	CASSYKGSHGYTF
.	TRBV19	TRBJ1-1	.	TGTGCCTCAGGAGGTTACGAAGCTTTCTTT	CASGGYEAFF
TRBD1	TRBV11-2	TRBJ2-7	many	TGTGCCAGCAGCTCGCTTGGGACAGGGGGCCACGAGCAGTACTTC	CASSSLGTGGHEQYF
.	TRBV5-1	TRBJ1-4	.	TGCGCCAGTAGTGCAGGTTTTGGGTTGGCTAATGAAAAACTGTTTTTT	CASSAGFGLANEKLFF
.	TRBV20-1	TRBJ2-3	many	TGCAGTGCTAGCCCGGGGCGGGCAGATACGCAGTATTTT	CSASPGRADTQYF
.	TRBV19	TRBJ2-7	few	TGTGCCAGTAGTATCCGGCACAGCTCCTACGAGCAGTACTTC	CASSIRHSSYEQYF
.	TRBV5-1	TRBJ2-2	few	TGCGCCAGCAGCCCCGGGGGCTGGGCCGGGGAGCTGTTTTTT	CASSPGGWAGELFF
TRBD1	TRBV12-3/TRBV12-4	TRBJ1-5	many	TGTGCCAGCAGTTTTAATGTAGGGGGCGACCAGCCCCAGCATTTT	CASSFNVGGDQPQHF
TRBD1	TRBV12-3/TRBV12-4	TRBJ2-7	many	TGTGCCAGCAGTCCGGGACAGAGCTCCTACGAGCAGTACTTC	CASSPGQSSYEQYF
TRBD1	TRBV24-1	TRBJ2-5	many	TGTGCCACCAGTGATTCGGGACAGGGGGGGGTGTCCCAAGAGACCCAGTACTTC	CATSDSGQGGVSQETQYF
.	TRBV3-1	TRBJ1-2	.	TGTGCCAGCAGCCCACTGTCAGGCAGCCCATATGGCTACACCTTC	CASSPLSGSPYGYTF
.	TRBV20-1	TRBJ2-6	many	TGCAGTGCTTCTCCCGGCGGCTCGAGCTCTGGGGCCAACGTCCTGACTTTC	CSASPGGSSSGANVLTF
.	TRBV4-1	TRBJ1-3	many	TGCGCCAGCAGCCACATACAGGGATCCGGAAACACCATATATTTT	CASSHIQGSGNTIYF
TRBD2	TRBV6-5	TRBJ2-7	many	TGTGCCAGCAGTTACTCTCCGGGACTACCTACGGAGCAGTACTTC	CASSYSPGLPTEQYF
TRBD1	TRBV6-1	TRBJ1-6	many	TGTGCCAGCAGAGGACAGGGGGCGATTAATTCACCCCTCCACTTT	CASRGQGAINSPLHF
TRBD1	TRBV10-2	TRBJ2-7	.	TGCGCCAGCGGACAGGGGTCATGGTCCTACGAGCAGTACTTC	CASGQGSWSYEQYF
.	TRBV5-1	TRBJ1-1	many	TGCGCCAGCAGCTTCAAAACAGGGACGAACACTGAAGCTTTCTTT	CASSFKTGTNTEAFF
TRBD2	TRBV6-1	TRBJ2-1	many	TGTGCCACCTCAGACCTAGCGGGAGCGTCCTACAATGAGCAGTTCTTC	CATSDLAGASYNEQFF
.	TRBV7-8	TRBJ1-5	many	TGTGCCAGCAGCTTAGCGCCCTATCAGCCCCAGCATTTT	CASSLAPYQPQHF
.	TRBV5-1	TRBJ2-1	many	TGCGCCAGCAGCGTAGGACTGCAGGGGCAGTTCTTC	CASSVGLQGQFF
TRBD1	TRBV6-5	TRBJ2-6	few	TGTGCCAGCAGTGACAGGGGCTCTGGGGCCAACGTCCTGACTTTC	CASSDRGSGANVLTF
.	TRBV12-3/TRBV12-4	TRBJ2-3	many	TGTGCCAGCAGTTGGGGGACGGAGCGAGGTACGCAGTATTTT	CASSWGTERGTQYF
.	TRBV7-9	TRBJ2-3	.	TGTGCCAGCAGCTTGACGGCTATGGGGACAGATACGCAGTATTTT	CASSLTAMGTDTQYF
TRBD1	TRBV12-3/TRBV12-4	TRBJ1-4	many	TGTGCCAGCAGTTTTAGGGGACAGGGAGATGCAACTAATGAAAAACTGTTTTTT	CASSFRGQGDATNEKLFF
TRBD2	TRBV5-1	TRBJ2-2	many	TGCGCCAGCAGCACGTGGACTAGCGGGATGAGGATCGGGGAGCTGTTTTTT	CASSTWTSGMRIGELFF
TRBD1	TRBV7-3	TRBJ2-1	many	TGTGCCAGCAGCTCGTCGGGACAGGGGAACAATGAGCAGTTCTTC	CASSSSGQGNNEQFF
TRBD2	TRBV12-3/TRBV12-4	TRBJ2-2	many	TGTGCCAGCAGAAGACTAGCGGGAGCTTTCGGGGAGCTGTTTTTT	CASRRLAGAFGELFF
.	TRBV19	TRBJ1-2	few	TGTGCCAGTAGCATATCGCAATCTGCTGGCAGACATGGCTACACCTTC	CASSISQSAGRHGYTF
.	TRBV28	TRBJ2-7	.	TGTGCCAGCAGTTTCCCGCCAAGACAGATAGTTTCCAACCTCTCCTACGAGCAGTACTTC	CASSFPPRQIVSNLSYEQYF
.	TRBV12-3/TRBV12-4	TRBJ2-7	.	TGTGCCAGCACTCGGGACAAGTACGAGCAGTACTTC	CASTRDKYEQYF
.	TRBV2	TRBJ1-3	many	TGTGCCAGCAGTGAAGCGCTGTACGTCGGAAACACCATATATTTT	CASSEALYVGNTIYF
.	TRBV24-1	TRBJ2-2	many	TGTGCCACCAGTGACCGGGACATTGACACCGGGGAGCTGTTTTTT	CATSDRDIDTGELFF
.	TRBV5-6	TRBJ1-2	many	TGTGCCAGCAGCTTGGGGGGGAGCCCCATCTATGGCTACACCTTC	CASSLGGSPIYGYTF
.	TRBV24-1	TRBJ2-3	many	TGTGCCACCAGTAAACAGACCAGCACAGATACGCAGTATTTT	CATSKQTSTDTQYF
.	TRBV6-1	TRBJ2-7	many	TGTGCCAGCAGTCAGACAGGAAGGCAGTACTTC	CASSQTGRQYF